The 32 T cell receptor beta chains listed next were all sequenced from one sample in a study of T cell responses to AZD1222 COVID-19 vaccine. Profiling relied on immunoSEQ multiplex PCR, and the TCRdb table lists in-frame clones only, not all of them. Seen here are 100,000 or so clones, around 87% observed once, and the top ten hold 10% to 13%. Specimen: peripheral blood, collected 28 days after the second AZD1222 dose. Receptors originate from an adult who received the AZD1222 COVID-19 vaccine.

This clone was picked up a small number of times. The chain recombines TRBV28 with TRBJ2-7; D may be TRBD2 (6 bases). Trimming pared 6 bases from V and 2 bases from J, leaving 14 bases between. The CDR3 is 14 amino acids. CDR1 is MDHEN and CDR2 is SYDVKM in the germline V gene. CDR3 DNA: TGTGCCAGCAGCCGGGGACTCCTTCCCTACGAGCAGTACTTC. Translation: CASSRGLLPYEQYF.

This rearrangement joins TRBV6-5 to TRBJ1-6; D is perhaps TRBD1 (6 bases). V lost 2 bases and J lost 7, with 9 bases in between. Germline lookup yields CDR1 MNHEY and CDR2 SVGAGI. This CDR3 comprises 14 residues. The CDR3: CASSYTGFNSPLHF. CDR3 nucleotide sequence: TGTGCCAGCAGTTACACAGGGTTCAATTCACCCCTCCACTTT.

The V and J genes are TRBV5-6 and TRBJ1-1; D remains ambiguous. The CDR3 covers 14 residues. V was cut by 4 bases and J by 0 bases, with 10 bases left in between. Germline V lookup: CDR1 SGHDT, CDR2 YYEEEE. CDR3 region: CASSPTPLNTEAFF. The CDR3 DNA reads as TGTGCCAGCAGCCCTACTCCTCTGAACACTGAAGCTTTCTTT.

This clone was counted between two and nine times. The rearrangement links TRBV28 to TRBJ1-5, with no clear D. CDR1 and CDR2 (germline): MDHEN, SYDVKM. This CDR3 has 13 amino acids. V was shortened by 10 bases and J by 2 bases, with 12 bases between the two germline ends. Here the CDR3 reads CAIKSGGNQPQHF. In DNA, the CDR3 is TGTGCCATCAAATCCGGGGGCAATCAGCCCCAGCATTTT.

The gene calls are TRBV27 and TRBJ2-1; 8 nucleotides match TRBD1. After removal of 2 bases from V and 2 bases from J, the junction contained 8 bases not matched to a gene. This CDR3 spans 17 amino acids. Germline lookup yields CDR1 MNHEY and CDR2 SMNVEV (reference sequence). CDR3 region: CASSLDPRDRTYNEQFF. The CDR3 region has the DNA TGTGCCAGCAGTTTAGACCCCCGGGACAGGACCTACAATGAGCAGTTCTTC.

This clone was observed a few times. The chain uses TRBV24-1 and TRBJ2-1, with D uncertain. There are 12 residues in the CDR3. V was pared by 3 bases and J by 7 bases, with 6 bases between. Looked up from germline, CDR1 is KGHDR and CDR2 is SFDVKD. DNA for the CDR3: TGTGCCACCAGTGATGTCCAGAATGAGCAGTTCTTC. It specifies CATSDVQNEQFF.

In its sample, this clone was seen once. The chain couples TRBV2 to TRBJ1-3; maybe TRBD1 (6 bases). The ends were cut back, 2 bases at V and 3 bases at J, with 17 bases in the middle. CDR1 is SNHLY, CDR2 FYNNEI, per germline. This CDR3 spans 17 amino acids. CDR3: CASSETSGGGSGNTIYF. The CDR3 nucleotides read TGTGCCAGCAGTGAAACATCCGGGGGCGGGAGTGGAAACACCATATATTTT.

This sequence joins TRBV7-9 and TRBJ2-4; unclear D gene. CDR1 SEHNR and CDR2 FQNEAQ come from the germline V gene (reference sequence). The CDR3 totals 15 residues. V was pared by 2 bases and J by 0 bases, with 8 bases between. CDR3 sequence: CASSLSSLAKNIQYF. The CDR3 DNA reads TGTGCCAGCAGCTTAAGTAGCTTAGCCAAAAACATTCAGTACTTC.

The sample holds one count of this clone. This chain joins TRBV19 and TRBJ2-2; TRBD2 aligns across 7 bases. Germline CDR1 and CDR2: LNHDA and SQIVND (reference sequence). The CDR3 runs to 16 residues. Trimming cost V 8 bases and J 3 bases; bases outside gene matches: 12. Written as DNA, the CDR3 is TGTGCCAGTGGACCTCTCGGCCTAGCGGACACCGGGGAGCTGTTTTTT. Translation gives CASGPLGLADTGELFF.

The CDR3 DNA follows: TGTGCCAGCAGCCTGAGAGCCATGAACACTGAAGCTTTCTTT. It translates to CASSLRAMNTEAFF. The chain has TRBV7-9 and TRBJ1-1; D not resolved. Germline values: CDR1 SEHNR, CDR2 FQNEAQ (reference sequence). V was trimmed by 5 bases and J by 0 bases, leaving 10 bases between them. The CDR3 runs to 14 residues.

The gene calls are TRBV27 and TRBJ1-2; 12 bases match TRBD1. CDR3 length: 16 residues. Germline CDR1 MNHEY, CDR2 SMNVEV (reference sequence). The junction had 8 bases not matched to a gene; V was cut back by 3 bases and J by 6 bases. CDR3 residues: CASSFFGTGGADGYTF. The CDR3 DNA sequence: TGTGCCAGCAGTTTTTTCGGGACAGGGGGCGCTGATGGCTACACCTTC.

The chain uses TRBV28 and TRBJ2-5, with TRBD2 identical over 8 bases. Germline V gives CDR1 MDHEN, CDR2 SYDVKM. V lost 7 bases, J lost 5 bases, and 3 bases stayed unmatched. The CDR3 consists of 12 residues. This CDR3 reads CASTGGGETQYF. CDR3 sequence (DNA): TGTGCCAGCACGGGAGGGGGGGAGACCCAGTACTTC. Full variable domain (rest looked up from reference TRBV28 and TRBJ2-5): DVKVTQSSRYLVKRTGEKVFLECVQDMDHENMFWYRQDPGLGLRLIYFSYDVKMKEKGDIPEGYSVSREKKERFSLILESASTNQTSMYLCASTGGGETQYFGPGTRLLVL.

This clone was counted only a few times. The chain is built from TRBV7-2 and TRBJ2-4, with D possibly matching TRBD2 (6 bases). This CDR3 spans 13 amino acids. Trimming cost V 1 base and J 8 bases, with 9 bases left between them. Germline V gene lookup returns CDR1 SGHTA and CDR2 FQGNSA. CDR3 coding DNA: TGTGCCAGCAGCTTAGTTGGAGGGGACATTCAGTACTTC. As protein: CASSLVGGDIQYF.

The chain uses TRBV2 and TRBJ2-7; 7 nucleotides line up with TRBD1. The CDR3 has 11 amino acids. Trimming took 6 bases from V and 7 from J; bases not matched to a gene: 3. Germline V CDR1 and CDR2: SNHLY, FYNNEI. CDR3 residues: CASRYRGEQYF. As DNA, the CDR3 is TGTGCCAGCAGATACAGGGGAGAGCAGTACTTC.

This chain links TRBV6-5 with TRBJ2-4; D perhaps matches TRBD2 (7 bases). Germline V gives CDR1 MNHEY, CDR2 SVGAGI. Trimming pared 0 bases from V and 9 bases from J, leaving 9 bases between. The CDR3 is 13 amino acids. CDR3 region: CASSYSRGGIQYF. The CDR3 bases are TGTGCCAGCAGTTACTCGAGGGGGGGCATTCAGTACTTC.

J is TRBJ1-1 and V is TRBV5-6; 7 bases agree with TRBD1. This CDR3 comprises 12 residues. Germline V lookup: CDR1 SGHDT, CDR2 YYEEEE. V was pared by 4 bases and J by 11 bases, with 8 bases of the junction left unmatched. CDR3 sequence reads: CASSNRGVGAFF. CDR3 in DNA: TGTGCCAGCAGCAACAGGGGAGTTGGTGCTTTCTTT.

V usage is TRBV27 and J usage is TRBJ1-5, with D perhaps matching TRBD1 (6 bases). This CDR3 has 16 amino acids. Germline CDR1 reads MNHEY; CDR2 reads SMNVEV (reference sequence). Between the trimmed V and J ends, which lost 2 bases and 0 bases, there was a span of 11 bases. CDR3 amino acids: CASSLTGMNSNQPQHF. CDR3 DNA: TGTGCCAGCAGTTTAACAGGGATGAATAGCAATCAGCCCCAGCATTTT.

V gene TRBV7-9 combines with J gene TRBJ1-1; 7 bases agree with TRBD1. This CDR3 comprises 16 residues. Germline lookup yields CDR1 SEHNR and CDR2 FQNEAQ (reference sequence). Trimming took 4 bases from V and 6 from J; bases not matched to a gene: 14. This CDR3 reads CASSSSGQVPGAEAFF. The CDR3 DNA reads TGTGCCAGCAGCTCGAGCGGACAGGTCCCGGGGGCTGAAGCTTTCTTT.

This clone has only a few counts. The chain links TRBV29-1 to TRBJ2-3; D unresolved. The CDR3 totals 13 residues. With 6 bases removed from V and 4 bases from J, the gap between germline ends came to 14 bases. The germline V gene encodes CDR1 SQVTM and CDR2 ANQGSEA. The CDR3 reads CSVVATSADTQYF. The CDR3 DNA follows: TGCAGCGTGGTCGCTACGTCGGCAGATACGCAGTATTTT.

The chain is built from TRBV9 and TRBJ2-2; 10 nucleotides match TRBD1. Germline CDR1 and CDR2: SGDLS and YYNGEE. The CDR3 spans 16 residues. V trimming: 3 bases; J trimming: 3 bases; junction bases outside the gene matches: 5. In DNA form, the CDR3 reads TGTGCCAGCAGCGCGGGACAGGGGACGTACACCGGGGAGCTGTTTTTT. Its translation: CASSAGQGTYTGELFF.

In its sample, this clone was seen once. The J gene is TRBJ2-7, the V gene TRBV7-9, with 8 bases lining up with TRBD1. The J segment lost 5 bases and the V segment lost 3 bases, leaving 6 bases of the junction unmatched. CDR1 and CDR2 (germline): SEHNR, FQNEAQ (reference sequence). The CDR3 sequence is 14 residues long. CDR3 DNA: TGTGCCAGCAGCTTTGGACAGGGAAAACACGAGCAGTACTTC. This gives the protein CASSFGQGKHEQYF.

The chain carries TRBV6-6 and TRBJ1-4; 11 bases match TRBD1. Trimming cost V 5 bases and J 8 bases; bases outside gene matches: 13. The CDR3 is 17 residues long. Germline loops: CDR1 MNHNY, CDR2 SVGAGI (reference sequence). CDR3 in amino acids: CASSQYRTGGLGEKLFF. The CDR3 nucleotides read TGTGCCAGCAGTCAATACCGGACAGGGGGCTTGGGAGAAAAACTGTTTTTT.

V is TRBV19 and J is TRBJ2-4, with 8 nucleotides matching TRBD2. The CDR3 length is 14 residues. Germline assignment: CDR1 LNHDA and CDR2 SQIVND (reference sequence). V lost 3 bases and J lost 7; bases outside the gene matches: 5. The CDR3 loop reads CASSIGAGVNIQYF. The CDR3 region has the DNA TGTGCCAGTAGTATCGGAGCGGGAGTGAACATTCAGTACTTC.

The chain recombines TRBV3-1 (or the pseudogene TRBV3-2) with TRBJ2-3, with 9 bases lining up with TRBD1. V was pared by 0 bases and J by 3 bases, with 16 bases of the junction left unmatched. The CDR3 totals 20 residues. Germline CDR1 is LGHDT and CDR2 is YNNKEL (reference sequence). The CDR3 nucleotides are TGTGCCAGCAGCCAAGAAGTCCTCCTCCGGGACAGGGTACGGACAGATACGCAGTATTTT. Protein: CASSQEVLLRDRVRTDTQYF.

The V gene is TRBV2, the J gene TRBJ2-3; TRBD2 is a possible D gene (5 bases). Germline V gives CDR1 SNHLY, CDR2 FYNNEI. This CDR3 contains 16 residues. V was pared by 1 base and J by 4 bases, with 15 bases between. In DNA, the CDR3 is TGTGCCAGCAGTGAAGAGGCGCTAGCTGGCGCAGATACGCAGTATTTT. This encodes CASSEEALAGADTQYF.

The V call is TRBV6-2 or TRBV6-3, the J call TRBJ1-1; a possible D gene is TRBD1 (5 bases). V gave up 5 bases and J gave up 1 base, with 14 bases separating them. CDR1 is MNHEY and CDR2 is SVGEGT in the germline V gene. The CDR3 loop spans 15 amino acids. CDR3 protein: CASSTLTAGNTEAFF. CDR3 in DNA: TGTGCCAGCAGTACCCTGACAGCAGGGAACACTGAAGCTTTCTTT.

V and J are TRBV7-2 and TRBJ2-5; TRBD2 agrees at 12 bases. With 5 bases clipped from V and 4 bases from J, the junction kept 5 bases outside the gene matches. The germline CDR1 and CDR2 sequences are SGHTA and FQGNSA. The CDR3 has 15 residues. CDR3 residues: CASSPRTSGIETQYF. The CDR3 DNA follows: TGTGCCAGCAGCCCCCGGACTAGCGGGATAGAGACCCAGTACTTC.

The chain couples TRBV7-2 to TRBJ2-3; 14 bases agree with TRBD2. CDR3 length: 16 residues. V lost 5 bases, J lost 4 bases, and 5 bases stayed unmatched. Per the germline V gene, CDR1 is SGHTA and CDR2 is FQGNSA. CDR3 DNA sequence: TGTGCCAGCAGCCCAGGACTAGCGGGGGGCGCAGATACGCAGTATTTT. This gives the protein CASSPGLAGGADTQYF.

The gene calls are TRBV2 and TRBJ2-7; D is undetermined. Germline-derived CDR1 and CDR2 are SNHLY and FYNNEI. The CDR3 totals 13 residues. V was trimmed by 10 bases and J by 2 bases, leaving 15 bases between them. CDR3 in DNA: TGTGCCACCTCGCACAGCTATCCCTACGAGCAGTACTTC. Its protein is CATSHSYPYEQYF.

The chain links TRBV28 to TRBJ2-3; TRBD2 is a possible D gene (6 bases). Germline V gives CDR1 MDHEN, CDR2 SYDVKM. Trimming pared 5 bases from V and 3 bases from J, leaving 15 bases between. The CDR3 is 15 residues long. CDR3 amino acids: CASSQRTGVTDTQYF. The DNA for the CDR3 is TGTGCCAGCAGTCAACGGACGGGGGTAACAGATACGCAGTATTTT.

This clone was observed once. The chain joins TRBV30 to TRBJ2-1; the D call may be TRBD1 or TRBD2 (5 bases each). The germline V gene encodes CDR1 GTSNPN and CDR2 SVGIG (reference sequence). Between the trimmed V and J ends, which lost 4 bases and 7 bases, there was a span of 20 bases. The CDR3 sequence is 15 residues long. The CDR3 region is CAWISGTQGWNEQFF. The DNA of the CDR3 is TGTGCCTGGATATCCGGGACCCAGGGCTGGAATGAGCAGTTCTTC.

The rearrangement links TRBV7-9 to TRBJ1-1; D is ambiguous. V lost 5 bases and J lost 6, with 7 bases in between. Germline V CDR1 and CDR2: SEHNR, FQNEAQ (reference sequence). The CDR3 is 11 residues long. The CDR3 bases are TGTGCCAGCAGCCCCGCCGCTGAAGCTTTCTTT. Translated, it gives CASSPAAEAFF.